Listed below are T cell receptor beta chains from one sample, sequenced in a study of blood T cell repertoires in COVID-19. Profiling relied on immunoSEQ multiplex PCR, and the TCRdb table lists in-frame clones only, not all of them. The profile covers 75,000 to 85,000 clones, with around 80% appearing a single time and approximately 7.3% taken by the ten largest. The sample consisted of peripheral blood. The receptors here all came from a human donor in a cohort sampled during active COVID-19. Both conserved end residues are part of each CDR3. Each record gives: D gene, clone size, V gene, J gene, CDR3 DNA, CDR3 protein. The D gene is left open where the match is weak. Clone size appears in some rows only: once, few, many, or a class for an expanded clone.

>NA|NA|TRBV27|TRBJ2-2
TGTGCCAGCAGAACCCTAGACAGAAACACCGGGGAGCTGTTTTTT
CASRTLDRNTGELFF
>NA|NA|TRBV21-1|TRBJ2-7
TGTGCCAGCAGCAAATTCAGGGGTATGCCCCACGCCAGGTGCGAGCAGTACTTC
CASSKFRGMPHARCEQYF
>NA|NA|TRBV3-1/TRBV3-2|TRBJ2-4
TGTGCCAGCAGCCCGAGTTTGGCCAAAAACATTCAGTACTTC
CASSPSLAKNIQYF
>NA|NA|TRBV30|TRBJ1-5
TGTGCCTGGAGCCTAGGGGGCAATCAGCCCCAGCATTTT
CAWSLGGNQPQHF
>NA|once|TRBV30|TRBJ1-2
TGTGCCTGGAGGCACAGTGGGGGCTACGGCTACACCTTC
CAWRHSGGYGYTF
>NA|NA|TRBV7-9|TRBJ1-1
TGTGCCAGCAGGGAACAGGGAACTGAAGCTTTCTTT
CASREQGTEAFF
>TRBD2|NA|TRBV20-1|TRBJ2-1
TGCAGTGCTAGTGGGAGCGGGGACCTCAATGAGCAGTTCTTC
CSASGSGDLNEQFF
>TRBD1|NA|TRBV5-5|TRBJ1-5
TGTGCCAGCAGCACCGGGACAGGGGGGAATCAGCCCCAGCATTTT
CASSTGTGGNQPQHF
>NA|few|TRBV6-6|TRBJ1-2
TGTGCCAGCAGTTACCCCGACGTAGGGGTCTATGGCTACACCTTC
CASSYPDVGVYGYTF
>NA|NA|TRBV7-9|TRBJ2-7
TGTGCCAGCAGCTTAGGCAGGGCCGAGCAGTACTTC
CASSLGRAEQYF
>NA|NA|TRBV6-6|TRBJ1-3
TGTGCCAGCAGTTACGGGCCAGCGGAGACTGGAAACACCATATATTTT
CASSYGPAETGNTIYF
>TRBD1|NA|TRBV5-1|TRBJ1-5
TGCGCCAGCAGCCCCGGACAGGGAGTTTATCAGCCCCAGCATTTT
CASSPGQGVYQPQHF
>NA|NA|TRBV9|TRBJ1-2
TGTGCCAGCAGCGTAGGGGGGGGCGCAGACTATGGCTACACCTTC
CASSVGGGADYGYTF
>TRBD1|once|TRBV27|TRBJ1-3
TGTGCCAGCAGTGGCCGGACAGGTCGGGCCCAGGGAAACACCATATATTTT
CASSGRTGRAQGNTIYF
>TRBD1|NA|TRBV2|TRBJ1-2
TGTGCCAGCAGTGAAGCGCTTGGGACAGGAGTTCATGGCTACACCTTC
CASSEALGTGVHGYTF
>TRBD2|NA|TRBV10-3|TRBJ2-2
TGTGCCCTCCTTTCGACTAGCGGGGCGAACACCGGGGAGCTGTTTTTT
CALLSTSGANTGELFF
>NA|NA|TRBV9|TRBJ2-7
TGTGCCAGCAGCTCCGGGACCCGAGGGGGCGAGCAGTACTTC
CASSSGTRGGEQYF
>TRBD2|NA|TRBV5-8|TRBJ2-7
TGTGCCAGCAGCGCTAGACTAGCGGGGTGGTACGAGCAGTACTTC
CASSARLAGWYEQYF
>TRBD1|NA|TRBV14|TRBJ2-7
TGTGCCAGCAGCCACCCTGGACAGGCCCGTCCCTACGAGCAGTACTTC
CASSHPGQARPYEQYF
>TRBD2|NA|TRBV27|TRBJ2-5
TGTGCCAGCAGGGTGGCAGGGAGGGCTGAGACCCAGTACTTC
CASRVAGRAETQYF
>TRBD1|NA|TRBV11-2|TRBJ2-7
TGTGCCAGCAGCTTAGCGGGACAGGGAAACTACGAGCAGTACTTC
CASSLAGQGNYEQYF
>TRBD1|NA|TRBV6-5|TRBJ1-6
TGTGCCAGCGCTCGGCAGGGGGGAGGTGATTCACCCCTCCACTTT
CASARQGGGDSPLHF
>TRBD2|NA|TRBV6-5|TRBJ2-7
TGTGCCAGCAGGGTAGCGGGGGTTAGCTCCTACGAGCAGTACTTC
CASRVAGVSSYEQYF
>NA|NA|TRBV7-9|TRBJ1-1
TGTGCCAGCACCGTGGGCGTGAACACTGAAGCTTTCTTT
CASTVGVNTEAFF
>NA|NA|TRBV2|TRBJ1-6
TGTGCCAGCAAGTGGGGCGATAATTCACCCCTCCACTTT
CASKWGDNSPLHF
>NA|NA|TRBV4-2|TRBJ2-7
TGTGCCAGCAGCCAAGGGGACATGTCAAGCGAGCAGTACTTC
CASSQGDMSSEQYF
>NA|few|TRBV6-5|TRBJ2-7
TGTGCCAGCAGCCCCCCCGGGTCGAGCTCCTACGAGCAGTACTTC
CASSPPGSSSYEQYF
>NA|NA|TRBV2|TRBJ1-4
TGTGCCAGCAGTGAAGCGCGTGAAAAACTGTTTTTT
CASSEAREKLFF
>TRBD1|NA|TRBV2|TRBJ1-1
TGTGCCAGCAGGACAGGGAGGTCGGCTTTCTTT
CASRTGRSAFF
>NA|NA|TRBV6-6|TRBJ2-3
TGTGCCAGCAGTTCTGAGGGATGGACCACAGATACGCAGTATTTT
CASSSEGWTTDTQYF
>TRBD1|NA|TRBV7-9|TRBJ1-4
TGTGCCAGCAGCTTAGGCGGGACAGGGGTTGAAAAACTGTTTTTT
CASSLGGTGVEKLFF
>TRBD1|NA|TRBV6-5|TRBJ1-1
TGTGCCAGCAGATCGAAACAGGGGGCGGTCACTGAAGCTTTCTTT
CASRSKQGAVTEAFF
>NA|NA|TRBV6-2/TRBV6-3|TRBJ2-7
TGTGCCAGCAGTTACTCGGCCACACCCTACGAGCAGTACTTC
CASSYSATPYEQYF
>NA|NA|TRBV19|TRBJ1-2
TGTGCCAGTAGTATAGGGGGAGCGGTCTATGGCTACACCTTC
CASSIGGAVYGYTF
>TRBD1|few|TRBV29-1|TRBJ1-1
TGCAGCGCGGGAGGACAGGGGGAAGCTTTCTTT
CSAGGQGEAFF
>NA|NA|TRBV6-1|TRBJ1-3
TGTGCCAGCAGTGAAGGACGGGGCTCTGGAAACACCATATATTTT
CASSEGRGSGNTIYF
>NA|once|TRBV19|TRBJ1-2
TGTGCCAGTAGCCAACCTTCAGGGACACCTCAGGGTCATGGCTACACCTTC
CASSQPSGTPQGHGYTF
>NA|NA|TRBV7-3|TRBJ1-1
TGTGCCAGCAGCCCCGGGGGGCACCCCGCTCTCACTGAAGCTTTCTTT
CASSPGGHPALTEAFF
>NA|NA|TRBV29-1|TRBJ1-2
TGCAGCGTTGAGGGCCGGGAAGCCTATGGCTACACCTTC
CSVEGREAYGYTF
>NA|NA|TRBV10-3|TRBJ1-2
TGTGCCATCAGTGATTGGCAGGGACTCGATGGCTACACCTTC
CAISDWQGLDGYTF
>TRBD1|NA|TRBV7-7|TRBJ2-7
TGTGCTAGCAGCTTAGCCTCAGGGGGCCGCTACGAGCAGTACTTC
CASSLASGGRYEQYF
>NA|NA|TRBV6-5|TRBJ1-6
TGTGCCAGCAGTTACTCGGGAGGTGGGCTCCACTTT
CASSYSGGGLHF
>TRBD1|NA|TRBV10-3|TRBJ2-3
TGTGCCATCAGTGAGTTGGGACAGGGCTTTGATACGCAGTATTTT
CAISELGQGFDTQYF
>NA|NA|TRBV9|TRBJ2-7
TGTGCCAGCAGCGTGGGGTCCGGGGGCGAGCAGTACTTC
CASSVGSGGEQYF
>NA|NA|TRBV5-1|TRBJ1-3
TGCGCCAGCAGCTTGGAGGCTGGGGCCCAGGGAAACACCATATATTTT
CASSLEAGAQGNTIYF
>NA|many|TRBV6-5|TRBJ1-4
TGTGCCACCCAGCCCCTGGGAGAAGAAAAACTGTTTTTT
CATQPLGEEKLFF
>NA|NA|TRBV4-2|TRBJ2-5
TGTGCCAGCAGCCAGTTAAGAGGGGGTAGCAGGGCACAAGAGACCCAGTACTTC
CASSQLRGGSRAQETQYF
>NA|NA|TRBV7-6|TRBJ2-3
TGTGCCAGCAGCTTTGGGGGGGGGCTAACAGATACGCAGTATTTT
CASSFGGGLTDTQYF
>NA|NA|TRBV6-5|TRBJ1-1
TGTGCCAGCAGTAGAGACAGGAACACTGAAGCTTTCTTT
CASSRDRNTEAFF
>TRBD1|NA|TRBV5-8|TRBJ2-7
TGTGCCAGCAGCTTTTCCGGGACAGCATGGGGCGAGCAGTACTTC
CASSFSGTAWGEQYF
>TRBD1|NA|TRBV7-3|TRBJ2-7
TGTGCCAGCAGCATAGGACAGGGAACCTACGAGCAGTACTTC
CASSIGQGTYEQYF
>NA|NA|TRBV10-3|TRBJ1-1
TGTGCCATCAGTGGGAGGGAAAACACTGAAGCTTTCTTT
CAISGRENTEAFF
>NA|NA|TRBV11-2|TRBJ1-1
TGTGCCAGCAGCTTGTTATACACTGAAGCTTTCTTT
CASSLLYTEAFF
>NA|NA|TRBV5-6|TRBJ2-1
TGTGCCAGACGGGGAGTGAAGGTGGCAGTAACCTACAATGAGCAGTTCTTC
CARRGVKVAVTYNEQFF
>NA|NA|TRBV7-8|TRBJ2-7
TGTGCCAGCAGCTTAGCGTGGACAGAATTCTACGAGCAGTACTTC
CASSLAWTEFYEQYF
>NA|NA|TRBV19|TRBJ1-1
TGTGCCAGTAGTATAGGGGGAACTAGGAGCCCTGAAGCTTTCTTT
CASSIGGTRSPEAFF
>NA|NA|TRBV5-1|TRBJ1-1
TGCGCCAGCAGCTTGGAGCCAGGTATGAACACTGAAGCTTTCTTT
CASSLEPGMNTEAFF
>TRBD1|NA|TRBV5-4|TRBJ1-1
TGTGCCAGCAGCCCACCTGGACAGGCGAGTGCGACTGAAGCTTTCTTT
CASSPPGQASATEAFF
>NA|NA|TRBV19|TRBJ1-6
TGTGCCAGTAGGATAGGCGGGGAGAAGCGTTTAGGCAATTCACCCCTCCACTTT
CASRIGGEKRLGNSPLHF